Listed below are T cell receptor beta chains from one sample, sequenced in a study of T cell responses to AZD1222 COVID-19 vaccine. Assay used: immunoSEQ multiplex PCR; TCRdb lists only in-frame clones, some missing. In the table there are roughly 140,000 clones, 94% of which are singletons. The specimen comprised peripheral blood, sampled on day 0 of AZD1222 vaccination. The source of these receptors is an adult in good health. Each CDR3 is given with its conserved first and last residue. Fields, in order: V gene, J gene, D gene, clone size, CDR3 protein, CDR3 DNA. The D gene is left open where the match is weak. Clone size appears in some rows only: once, few, many, or a class for an expanded clone.

v_call: TRBV15; j_call: TRBJ1-3; d_call: NA; clone_size: NA; cdr3_aa: CATSSDPQVRGNTIYF; cdr3_nt: TGTGCCACCAGCAGTGACCCTCAGGTGAGGGGAAACACCATATATTTT
v_call: TRBV6-5; j_call: TRBJ1-1; d_call: TRBD1; clone_size: few; cdr3_aa: CASSPQGVNTEAFF; cdr3_nt: TGTGCCAGCAGCCCACAGGGGGTGAACACTGAAGCTTTCTTT
v_call: TRBV19; j_call: TRBJ1-2; d_call: TRBD1; clone_size: NA; cdr3_aa: CASTTPGGGYTF; cdr3_nt: TGTGCCTCCACGACCCCAGGGGGTGGCTACACCTTC
v_call: TRBV3-1/TRBV3-2; j_call: TRBJ1-2; d_call: NA; clone_size: NA; cdr3_aa: CASSHQKGGYTF; cdr3_nt: TGTGCCAGCAGCCACCAAAAGGGTGGCTACACCTTC
v_call: TRBV6-5; j_call: TRBJ2-1; d_call: TRBD2; clone_size: NA; cdr3_aa: CASSPGLANDEQFF; cdr3_nt: TGTGCCAGCTCGCCGGGACTAGCAAATGATGAGCAGTTCTTC
v_call: TRBV6-6; j_call: TRBJ1-5; d_call: NA; clone_size: NA; cdr3_aa: CASSLQGRTQPQHF; cdr3_nt: TGTGCCAGCAGTTTGCAGGGGCGCACTCAGCCCCAGCATTTT
v_call: TRBV19; j_call: TRBJ2-3; d_call: NA; clone_size: NA; cdr3_aa: CASGTLWPSTDTQYF; cdr3_nt: TGTGCCAGCGGAACTCTTTGGCCTAGCACAGATACGCAGTATTTT
v_call: TRBV4-3; j_call: TRBJ1-1; d_call: TRBD1; clone_size: NA; cdr3_aa: CASSLDRVNTEAFF; cdr3_nt: TGCGCCAGCAGCCTTGACAGGGTGAACACTGAAGCTTTCTTT
v_call: TRBV30; j_call: TRBJ1-4; d_call: NA; clone_size: few; cdr3_aa: CAWGRVVEGEKLFF; cdr3_nt: TGTGCCTGGGGAAGGGTAGTGGAAGGGGAAAAACTGTTTTTT
v_call: TRBV5-4; j_call: TRBJ1-6; d_call: NA; clone_size: once; cdr3_aa: CASSRTLSSYNSPLHF; cdr3_nt: TGTGCCAGCAGCCGGACACTGAGCTCCTATAATTCACCCCTCCACTTT
v_call: TRBV5-1; j_call: TRBJ2-1; d_call: TRBD2; clone_size: NA; cdr3_aa: CASRLAGGPIEQFF; cdr3_nt: TGCGCCAGCAGACTAGCGGGGGGGCCTATTGAGCAGTTCTTC
v_call: TRBV3-1/TRBV3-2; j_call: TRBJ1-6; d_call: TRBD1; clone_size: NA; cdr3_aa: CASSRDRQTSPLHF; cdr3_nt: TGTGCCAGCAGCCGGGACAGGCAAACTTCACCCCTCCACTTT
v_call: TRBV7-8; j_call: TRBJ2-3; d_call: NA; clone_size: NA; cdr3_aa: CASSQNGASTDTQYF; cdr3_nt: TGTGCCAGCAGCCAAAACGGGGCTAGCACAGATACGCAGTATTTT
v_call: TRBV11-1; j_call: TRBJ2-1; d_call: NA; clone_size: NA; cdr3_aa: CASSLWGRPSYNEQFF; cdr3_nt: TGTGCCAGCAGCTTATGGGGACGACCTTCCTACAATGAGCAGTTCTTC
v_call: TRBV2; j_call: TRBJ2-2; d_call: TRBD2; clone_size: NA; cdr3_aa: CASIVSGGLVRELFF; cdr3_nt: TGTGCCAGCATTGTTAGCGGGGGACTCGTACGGGAGCTGTTTTTT
v_call: TRBV5-6; j_call: TRBJ1-2; d_call: NA; clone_size: once; cdr3_aa: CASSFGIHLPSNYGYTF; cdr3_nt: TGTGCCAGCAGCTTTGGGATTCACCTACCTTCTAACTATGGCTACACCTTC
v_call: TRBV18; j_call: TRBJ2-6; d_call: TRBD2; clone_size: NA; cdr3_aa: CASSEVAGGHVGANVLTF; cdr3_nt: TGTGCCAGCTCAGAAGTAGCGGGAGGCCATGTCGGGGCCAACGTCCTGACTTTC
v_call: TRBV7-3; j_call: TRBJ2-1; d_call: TRBD2; clone_size: NA; cdr3_aa: CASSTLAGAYNEQFF; cdr3_nt: TGTGCCAGCAGCACCTTAGCGGGGGCCTACAATGAGCAGTTCTTC
v_call: TRBV6-5; j_call: TRBJ1-3; d_call: NA; clone_size: NA; cdr3_aa: CASSYSQGSTGNTIYF; cdr3_nt: TGTGCCAGCAGTTACTCCCAGGGAAGTACTGGAAACACCATATATTTT
v_call: TRBV12-5; j_call: TRBJ1-5; d_call: NA; clone_size: once; cdr3_aa: CASTLGGQPQHF; cdr3_nt: TGTGCTTCTACGTTAGGAGGTCAGCCCCAGCATTTT
v_call: TRBV4-2; j_call: TRBJ2-3; d_call: TRBD2; clone_size: few; cdr3_aa: CASSEAGGDPNTQYF; cdr3_nt: TGTGCCAGCAGCGAGGCTGGGGGGGACCCGAATACGCAGTATTTT
v_call: TRBV5-4; j_call: TRBJ2-1; d_call: TRBD2; clone_size: NA; cdr3_aa: CASSPPSAGVGEQFF; cdr3_nt: TGTGCCAGCAGCCCACCCAGTGCGGGGGTCGGTGAGCAGTTCTTC
v_call: TRBV5-5; j_call: TRBJ1-6; d_call: TRBD1; clone_size: NA; cdr3_aa: CASSTRQGAKYNSPLHF; cdr3_nt: TGTGCCAGCAGCACCCGACAGGGGGCAAAGTATAATTCACCCCTCCACTTT
v_call: TRBV28; j_call: TRBJ1-1; d_call: NA; clone_size: NA; cdr3_aa: CASSLRMNTEAFF; cdr3_nt: TGTGCCAGCAGTTTACGCATGAACACTGAAGCTTTCTTT
v_call: TRBV5-6; j_call: TRBJ1-5; d_call: NA; clone_size: NA; cdr3_aa: CASSFGPQSDQPQHF; cdr3_nt: TGTGCCAGCAGCTTCGGGCCCCAGAGCGATCAGCCCCAGCATTTT
v_call: TRBV16; j_call: TRBJ1-1; d_call: NA; clone_size: NA; cdr3_aa: CASSQSAPTEAFF; cdr3_nt: TGTGCCAGCAGCCAATCGGCGCCCACCGAAGCTTTCTTT
v_call: TRBV6-5; j_call: TRBJ2-5; d_call: TRBD1; clone_size: NA; cdr3_aa: CASGRDRGQETQYF; cdr3_nt: TGTGCCAGCGGACGGGACAGGGGACAAGAGACCCAGTACTTC
v_call: TRBV5-1; j_call: TRBJ2-3; d_call: TRBD1; clone_size: NA; cdr3_aa: CASSSTGDPFTDTQYF; cdr3_nt: TGCGCCAGCAGCTCCACAGGGGACCCTTTCACAGATACGCAGTATTTT
v_call: TRBV19; j_call: TRBJ2-4; d_call: TRBD1; clone_size: NA; cdr3_aa: CASSIGAGQGVLAKNIQYF; cdr3_nt: TGTGCCAGCTCGATAGGGGCGGGACAGGGGGTATTAGCCAAAAACATTCAGTACTTC
v_call: TRBV6-5; j_call: TRBJ1-2; d_call: NA; clone_size: NA; cdr3_aa: CASSHILYGYTF; cdr3_nt: TGTGCCAGCAGTCACATTCTTTATGGCTACACCTTC
v_call: TRBV3-1/TRBV3-2; j_call: TRBJ2-5; d_call: TRBD2; clone_size: NA; cdr3_aa: CASSQLLADEGTQYF; cdr3_nt: TGTGCCAGCAGCCAGTTGCTAGCGGATGAAGGGACCCAGTACTTC
v_call: TRBV27; j_call: TRBJ1-2; d_call: NA; clone_size: NA; cdr3_aa: CASSFSGARMTGYTF; cdr3_nt: TGTGCCAGCAGTTTTTCTGGGGCCCGCATGACCGGCTACACCTTC
v_call: TRBV14; j_call: TRBJ1-2; d_call: TRBD1; clone_size: NA; cdr3_aa: CASSQPNPGQGYYGYTF; cdr3_nt: TGTGCCAGCAGCCAACCTAACCCGGGACAGGGGTACTATGGCTACACCTTC
v_call: TRBV6-2/TRBV6-3; j_call: TRBJ1-2; d_call: NA; clone_size: NA; cdr3_aa: CASSYSKGSYGYTF; cdr3_nt: TGTGCCAGCAGTTACTCGAAGGGATCCTATGGCTACACCTTC
v_call: TRBV19; j_call: TRBJ2-5; d_call: TRBD2; clone_size: NA; cdr3_aa: CASSIAGTTAVTQYF; cdr3_nt: TGTGCCAGTAGTATTGCGGGGACTACCGCGGTGACCCAGTACTTC
v_call: TRBV15; j_call: TRBJ1-6; d_call: NA; clone_size: NA; cdr3_aa: CATSRDPRGSPLHF; cdr3_nt: TGTGCCACCAGCAGAGATCCAAGGGGATCACCCCTCCACTTT
v_call: TRBV27; j_call: TRBJ2-1; d_call: NA; clone_size: NA; cdr3_aa: CASSLSISWTAPNEQFF; cdr3_nt: TGTGCCAGCAGTTTATCGATTTCTTGGACAGCGCCAAATGAGCAGTTCTTC
v_call: TRBV11-3; j_call: TRBJ2-1; d_call: NA; clone_size: NA; cdr3_aa: CASSKGEAVDNEQFF; cdr3_nt: TGTGCCAGCAGCAAAGGGGAGGCGGTGGACAATGAGCAGTTCTTC
v_call: TRBV5-1; j_call: TRBJ2-3; d_call: TRBD2; clone_size: once; cdr3_aa: CASGRLAGRTDTQYF; cdr3_nt: TGCGCCAGCGGCCGACTAGCGGGGAGAACAGATACGCAGTATTTT
v_call: TRBV29-1; j_call: TRBJ2-3; d_call: NA; clone_size: NA; cdr3_aa: CSVEDLLGIGSADTQYF; cdr3_nt: TGCAGCGTTGAAGATCTTTTGGGTATAGGAAGCGCAGATACGCAGTATTTT
v_call: TRBV11-2; j_call: TRBJ2-2; d_call: NA; clone_size: NA; cdr3_aa: CAILEAGELFF; cdr3_nt: TGTGCCATCCTGGAGGCTGGGGAGCTGTTTTTT
v_call: TRBV4-1; j_call: TRBJ1-1; d_call: TRBD1; clone_size: NA; cdr3_aa: CASSQKFGTGDLQAFF; cdr3_nt: TGCGCCAGCAGCCAAAAATTCGGGACAGGGGATCTCCAAGCTTTCTTT
v_call: TRBV7-2; j_call: TRBJ1-1; d_call: TRBD1; clone_size: NA; cdr3_aa: CASSPGQVFRNTEAFF; cdr3_nt: TGTGCCAGCAGCCCGGGACAGGTTTTTAGGAACACTGAAGCTTTCTTT
v_call: TRBV5-1; j_call: TRBJ1-3; d_call: NA; clone_size: NA; cdr3_aa: CASSLGRDTDSGNTIYF; cdr3_nt: TGCGCCAGCAGCTTAGGACGGGACACCGACTCTGGAAACACCATATATTTT
v_call: TRBV6-5; j_call: TRBJ1-3; d_call: NA; clone_size: NA; cdr3_aa: CASRTGGVRNTIYF; cdr3_nt: TGTGCCAGCCGGACCGGCGGGGTTCGAAACACCATATATTTT